Listed below are T cell receptor beta chains from one sample, sequenced in a study of shared clonotypes between healthy human individuals. Profiled with immunoSEQ multiplex PCR; TCRdb holds only in-frame clones, not every one. The table includes 550,000 to 850,000 clones, 74% detected once. The sequenced sample consisted of memory CD4+ T cells sorted from blood. All receptors derive from a woman in her twenties or thirties in good health. Both conserved end residues are part of each CDR3. D genes are given only for firm matches. Expanded clones are given a class, and other clones once, few, many or no size at all.

d_call clone_size j_call v_call cdr3_aa cdr3_nt
NA NA TRBJ1-1 TRBV19 CASSIRGSSAEAFF TGTGCCAGTAGTATTAGGGGCTCGTCCGCTGAAGCTTTCTTT
NA many TRBJ2-6 TRBV5-8 CASSFPGSGANVLTF TGTGCCAGCAGCTTCCCAGGCTCTGGGGCCAACGTCCTGACTTTC
NA once TRBJ1-3 TRBV19 CASSTPGRRSGNTIYF TGTGCCAGTAGTACCCCTGGGCGACGGTCTGGAAACACCATATATTTT
NA NA TRBJ2-1 TRBV19 CASSDSGLNNEQFF TGTGCCAGTAGTGACTCAGGACTGAACAATGAGCAGTTCTTC
NA NA TRBJ2-2 TRBV2 CASSEVRTGELFF TGTGCCAGCAGTGAAGTGCGGACCGGGGAGCTGTTTTTT
NA few TRBJ1-1 TRBV7-9 CASSLVTEAFF TGTGCCAGCAGCTTAGTCACTGAAGCTTTCTTT
NA NA TRBJ2-6 TRBV5-1 CASTTGSSGANVLTF TGCGCCAGCACCACAGGGAGCTCTGGGGCCAACGTCCTGACTTTC
TRBD1 NA TRBJ1-1 TRBV27 CASSSGQGALNTEAFF TGTGCCAGCAGTTCGGGGCAGGGGGCCTTGAACACTGAAGCTTTCTTT
NA NA TRBJ2-7 TRBV11-2 CASSRGLSYEQYF TGTGCCAGCAGCCGCGGACTATCCTACGAGCAGTACTTC
NA once TRBJ2-1 TRBV5-1 CASSLLYRRGNEQFF TGCGCCAGCAGCTTGCTGTACAGACGAGGCAATGAGCAGTTCTTC
NA NA TRBJ2-1 TRBV5-1 CASSYHGGNEQFF TGCGCCAGCAGCTACCACGGGGGCAATGAGCAGTTCTTC
TRBD2 NA TRBJ2-7 TRBV6-1 CASSEDLAGNYEQYF TGTGCCAGCAGTGAAGACCTAGCGGGAAACTACGAGCAGTACTTC
NA many TRBJ1-1 TRBV7-2 CASSPYLNTEAFF TGTGCCAGCAGCCCCTACTTGAACACTGAAGCTTTCTTT
NA NA TRBJ2-1 TRBV2 CASSEARSGRFF TGTGCCAGCAGTGAAGCCCGCTCCGGACGGTTCTTC
TRBD2 once TRBJ2-7 TRBV5-6 CASSFRTSGSYEQYF TGTGCCAGCAGCTTCCGGACTAGCGGGAGCTACGAGCAGTACTTC
NA once TRBJ1-5 TRBV2 CASRGYNQPQHF TGTGCCAGCAGGGGTTACAATCAGCCCCAGCATTTT
NA NA TRBJ2-7 TRBV7-2 CASSLSDGAYEQYF TGTGCCAGCAGCCTATCCGACGGGGCCTACGAGCAGTACTTC
NA NA TRBJ2-7 TRBV7-9 CASSPQALPYEQYF TGTGCCAGCAGCCCTCAGGCCCTCCCCTACGAGCAGTACTTC
TRBD1 NA TRBJ2-7 TRBV18 CASSRGQGAREQYF TGTGCCAGCTCCCGGGGACAGGGGGCGAGGGAGCAGTACTTC
NA NA TRBJ1-2 TRBV11-2 CASSSGYGYTF TGTGCCAGCAGCTCAGGGTATGGCTACACCTTC
TRBD2 NA TRBJ2-1 TRBV28 CASSAAGGLYNEQFF TGTGCCAGCAGTGCGGCGGGAGGGCTTTACAATGAGCAGTTCTTC
NA few TRBJ2-7 TRBV28 CASSLSAVDEQYF TGTGCCAGCAGTTTATCCGCAGTGGACGAGCAGTACTTC
NA once TRBJ1-4 TRBV5-1 CASSRGQGREKLFF TGCGCCAGCAGTCGAGGGCAGGGAAGGGAAAAACTGTTTTTT
TRBD1 NA TRBJ2-7 TRBV11-3 CASSPGTGAPRGTYEQYF TGTGCCAGCAGCCCCGGGACAGGGGCTCCCCGTGGGACCTACGAGCAGTACTTC
TRBD1 NA TRBJ2-1 TRBV19 CASSARTGENEQFF TGTGCCAGTAGTGCCCGGACAGGGGAAAATGAGCAGTTCTTC
NA few TRBJ2-7 TRBV7-9 CATPRGPGDEQYF TGTGCCACCCCTAGGGGACCCGGGGACGAGCAGTACTTC
NA NA TRBJ2-7 TRBV11-3 CASRSRKADSYEQYF TGTGCCAGCAGGTCCCGAAAAGCGGACTCCTACGAGCAGTACTTC
NA once TRBJ2-7 TRBV6-5 CASSSERKRSYEQYF TGTGCCAGCAGTTCAGAGCGGAAGAGGTCCTACGAGCAGTACTTC